The sequence of this T cell receptor beta chain was determined in a study of PD-L1 blockade in urothelial cancer (dated by TCRdb to 2015 to 2018). A note on the overall study: Therapy was started in the mid-2010s for all patients, and atezolizumab 1,200 mg was administered intravenously every 3 weeks. Progression-free survival longer than 6 months counted as durable clinical benefit, and TCR features were additionally tested against both progression-free and overall survival. The study, an exploratory multi-omic analysis, examined somatic, immune and clinical correlates of response to PD-L1 blockade with atezolizumab in urothelial cancer. Twenty-five of 29 patients were males with bladder-origin urothelial cancer, and about 60% of the roughly 30 reported a prior smoking history. Patients had an ECOG performance status of 0 or 1 and had received between 0 and 3 prior chemotherapy regimens. Pretreatment blood TCR-seq was available for twenty-nine patients, at least one posttreatment blood collection was obtained for approximately 24 patients, and tumor TCR-seq was available for approximately 24 patients. Several patients achieved durable clinical benefit and about 19 did not. TCR sequencing covered pretreatment tumor samples and matched, serially collected peripheral blood taken before and after atezolizumab treatment. Blood samples yielded a median of around 140,000 T cells and around 83,000 unique TCRs, with median clonality 0.080. In the same patients, pretreatment tumors underwent whole exome sequencing and RNA sequencing in addition to TCR sequencing. Blood samples were analyzed 3 weeks after the start of treatment (second dose) and 6 weeks after the start of treatment. Study-level results and caveats: Improved progression-free and overall survival was found to be associated with pretreatment peripheral blood TCR clonality below the median. Because the sample size was small (n of about 30) and many exploratory analyses were performed, the results are intended to be hypothesis-generating. Patients with durable benefit showed greater expansion of tumor-associated TCR clones in peripheral blood 3 weeks after starting treatment (n ≈ 21, p = 0.022).

The CDR3 has 12 amino acids, counting the end cysteine and phenylalanine. Only CDR3 DNA remains: 36 bases, in frame from the first base. According to the germline V gene, CDR1 reads SGHDT and CDR2 reads YYEEEE. V lost 1 base and J lost 4 bases; the stretch between them is 5 bases long. To note about this clone: Which antigen it targets is not known. No much larger clone is present one base from it, and per-base qualities are unavailable.

Synthetic TCR analog templates were spiked into each PCR so that absolute template abundance could be estimated from read counts. Using the immunoSEQ assay, TCRbeta CDR3 regions were amplified from genomic DNA with bias-controlled V and J gene primers. Sequencing of rearranged TCRbeta segments was performed at approximately 20X coverage. The paper's processing steps were these. Sequencing errors were corrected by clustering, and CDR3s were annotated against IMGT so that V, D and J genes could be assigned. Only productive TCRbeta rearrangements were used in downstream analyses, excluding out-of-frame or stop-codon sequences. Clonality was computed as one minus Shannon entropy normalized by the log of the number of unique productive sequences. Fisher's exact test with Benjamini-Hochberg correction, at a threshold of adjusted p below 0.01, was used to find clones that differed between time points or between blood and tumor. In TCRdb, the immuneACCESS table is reduced to in-frame sequences with V and J assigned. These tables do not hold every clone; where another copy was compared, an unresolved V gene accounts for under half, and the others remain unexplained. Clonal size and the V and J genes are those of that table, whereas D and trimming came from the DNA. The sample table records around 100,000 clones; roughly 84% of these occur just once. The ten biggest clones cover 2% to 2.5% of the sample.

The time point label, read with the paper, signifies: pretreatment peripheral blood. A cohort of around 28 patients with locally advanced or metastatic urothelial carcinoma, treated at Memorial Sloan Kettering on a trial protocol, was included. Peripheral blood mononuclear cells were collected pretreatment and during treatment, with between 1 and 8 total time points per patient. The Qiagen DNeasy Blood extraction kit was used to purify genomic DNA from total PBMCs and from tumor samples. PBMCs were collected pretreatment and during treatment, and were isolated and stored as previously described. The chain employs TRBV5-6 and TRBJ1-2; the D gene identity is not certain. Specimen: PBMCs, collected around atezolizumab (anti-PD-L1) treatment. The sequence derives from a man aged 55 to 70 with urothelial cancer. The CDR3 reads CASSLFGYGYTF. The sequenced DNA is TGTGCCAGCAGCTTGTTCGGCTATGGCTACACCTTC.